These T cell receptor beta chains were read from a single sample in a study of blood T cell repertoires in COVID-19. Sequencing was performed with immunoSEQ multiplex PCR; in TCRdb, only in-frame clones are kept and a portion is missing. Here the sample spans roughly 280,000 clones, roughly 86% being singletons. The sample comprised peripheral blood. The receptors stem from a man between 18 and 35 years old with active or convalescent COVID-19. Each CDR3 is given with its conserved first and last residue. The D gene is left open where the match is weak. The listing skips clone size in some rows; elsewhere it reads once, few, many or a size class.

d_gene: TRBD1
j_gene: TRBJ1-2
abundance: -
v_gene: TRBV7-2
CDR3aa: CASSPGQGAFYGYTF
CDR3nt: TGTGCCAGCAGCCCCGGACAGGGGGCCTTCTATGGCTACACCTTC

d_gene: TRBD1
j_gene: TRBJ1-1
abundance: -
v_gene: TRBV6-5
CDR3aa: CASSYSTRGRGTEAFF
CDR3nt: TGTGCCAGCAGTTACTCGACGAGGGGGCGCGGCACTGAAGCTTTCTTT

d_gene: TRBD1
j_gene: TRBJ1-1
abundance: -
v_gene: TRBV6-2/TRBV6-3
CDR3aa: CASSYRRDRDEAFF
CDR3nt: TGTGCCAGCAGTTACCGCCGGGACAGAGATGAAGCTTTCTTT

d_gene: TRBD1
j_gene: TRBJ2-7
abundance: -
v_gene: TRBV11-2
CDR3aa: CASSRWGGTGFEQYF
CDR3nt: TGTGCCAGCAGCCGTTGGGGCGGGACAGGGTTCGAGCAGTACTTC

d_gene: TRBD1
j_gene: TRBJ1-2
abundance: -
v_gene: TRBV12-3/TRBV12-4
CDR3aa: CASSFGQGASYTF
CDR3nt: TGTGCCAGCAGTTTCGGACAGGGGGCTAGCTACACCTTC

d_gene: -
j_gene: TRBJ1-5
abundance: -
v_gene: TRBV28
CDR3aa: CASSLLVRSGGNQPQHF
CDR3nt: TGTGCCAGCAGTTTATTGGTACGGTCAGGGGGCAATCAGCCCCAGCATTTT

d_gene: TRBD1
j_gene: TRBJ2-5
abundance: once
v_gene: TRBV6-5
CDR3aa: CASSRGQRLGETQYF
CDR3nt: TGTGCCAGCAGCCGGGGACAGCGCCTGGGGGAGACCCAGTACTTC

d_gene: -
j_gene: TRBJ1-5
abundance: -
v_gene: TRBV9
CDR3aa: CASSGRRHQPQHF
CDR3nt: TGTGCCAGCAGCGGCAGGCGTCATCAGCCCCAGCATTTT

d_gene: -
j_gene: TRBJ1-2
abundance: -
v_gene: TRBV5-4
CDR3aa: CASSLRAGSAHGYTF
CDR3nt: TGTGCCAGCAGCTTGCGGGCGGGTTCGGCTCATGGCTACACCTTC

d_gene: TRBD1
j_gene: TRBJ1-6
abundance: -
v_gene: TRBV7-2
CDR3aa: CASNPNTGGGSPLHF
CDR3nt: TGTGCCAGCAACCCAAATACAGGGGGGGGTTCACCCCTCCACTTT

d_gene: -
j_gene: TRBJ1-5
abundance: -
v_gene: TRBV5-5
CDR3aa: CASSLFQEANQPQHF
CDR3nt: TGTGCCAGCAGCTTGTTCCAGGAGGCCAATCAGCCCCAGCATTTT

d_gene: TRBD2
j_gene: TRBJ2-7
abundance: -
v_gene: TRBV3-1/TRBV3-2
CDR3aa: CASSQEFLAGGEQYF
CDR3nt: TGTGCCAGCAGCCAAGAATTCCTAGCGGGCGGCGAGCAGTACTTC

d_gene: TRBD2
j_gene: TRBJ2-1
abundance: few
v_gene: TRBV12-5
CDR3aa: CASGFKREATYNEQFF
CDR3nt: TGTGCTAGTGGGTTCAAGCGGGAGGCGACATACAATGAGCAGTTCTTC

d_gene: -
j_gene: TRBJ2-1
abundance: once
v_gene: TRBV20-1
CDR3aa: CSASWGGPFNEQFF
CDR3nt: TGCAGTGCTAGTTGGGGGGGGCCGTTCAATGAGCAGTTCTTC

d_gene: -
j_gene: TRBJ2-6
abundance: -
v_gene: TRBV7-2
CDR3aa: CASNEQVSGANVLTF
CDR3nt: TGTGCCAGCAACGAGCAGGTCTCTGGGGCCAACGTCCTGACTTTC

d_gene: -
j_gene: TRBJ1-2
abundance: -
v_gene: TRBV3-1/TRBV3-2
CDR3aa: CASSRESYYGYTF
CDR3nt: TGTGCCAGCAGCCGTGAGAGTTACTATGGCTACACCTTC

d_gene: -
j_gene: TRBJ2-7
abundance: -
v_gene: TRBV7-8
CDR3aa: CASSLDAQAITYEQYF
CDR3nt: TGTGCCAGCAGCTTAGATGCGCAGGCCATTACCTACGAGCAGTACTTC

d_gene: -
j_gene: TRBJ2-7
abundance: -
v_gene: TRBV5-4
CDR3aa: CASSWGHTAYEQYF
CDR3nt: TGTGCCAGCAGCTGGGGACACACAGCCTACGAGCAGTACTTC

d_gene: -
j_gene: TRBJ2-3
abundance: few
v_gene: TRBV24-1
CDR3aa: CATSDSQYWGQGPSDTQYF
CDR3nt: TGTGCCACCAGTGATTCCCAATATTGGGGTCAGGGGCCCTCGGATACGCAGTATTTT

d_gene: -
j_gene: TRBJ2-2
abundance: -
v_gene: TRBV5-6
CDR3aa: CASTPPGGRKNTGELFF
CDR3nt: TGTGCCAGCACCCCCCCCGGGGGGCGTAAGAACACCGGGGAGCTGTTTTTT

d_gene: TRBD2
j_gene: TRBJ2-7
abundance: -
v_gene: TRBV6-1
CDR3aa: CASRERLYAGVAEQYF
CDR3nt: TGTGCCAGCAGAGAACGGCTGTATGCGGGAGTCGCCGAGCAGTACTTC

d_gene: TRBD1
j_gene: TRBJ1-5
abundance: -
v_gene: TRBV19
CDR3aa: CASSIWDSGSQPQHF
CDR3nt: TGTGCCAGTAGTATTTGGGACAGCGGAAGTCAGCCCCAGCATTTT

d_gene: TRBD2
j_gene: TRBJ2-7
abundance: -
v_gene: TRBV7-2
CDR3aa: CASSQRGAFSEQYF
CDR3nt: TGTGCCAGCAGCCAGCGGGGGGCCTTTTCTGAGCAGTACTTC

d_gene: -
j_gene: TRBJ2-6
abundance: -
v_gene: TRBV7-9
CDR3aa: CAPGYTSGANVLTF
CDR3nt: TGTGCCCCAGGCTACACCTCTGGGGCCAACGTCCTGACTTTC

d_gene: -
j_gene: TRBJ1-2
abundance: -
v_gene: TRBV6-5
CDR3aa: CASSYSAGGLYGYTF
CDR3nt: TGTGCCAGCAGTTACTCAGCCGGCGGGTTATATGGCTACACCTTC

d_gene: -
j_gene: TRBJ1-1
abundance: -
v_gene: TRBV7-9
CDR3aa: CASSKQGNTEAFF
CDR3nt: TGTGCCAGCAGTAAACAGGGTAACACTGAAGCTTTCTTT

d_gene: TRBD2
j_gene: TRBJ2-5
abundance: -
v_gene: TRBV6-1
CDR3aa: CASSEDGLAGRFEKTQYF
CDR3nt: TGTGCCAGCAGTGAAGACGGGCTAGCGGGGCGATTTGAAAAGACCCAGTACTTC

d_gene: -
j_gene: TRBJ2-3
abundance: -
v_gene: TRBV9
CDR3aa: CASSVTSFTDTQYF
CDR3nt: TGTGCCAGCAGCGTCACAAGTTTCACAGATACGCAGTATTTT

d_gene: -
j_gene: TRBJ2-7
abundance: -
v_gene: TRBV14
CDR3aa: CASSTGPEQYF
CDR3nt: TGTGCCAGCAGTACAGGGCCCGAGCAGTACTTC